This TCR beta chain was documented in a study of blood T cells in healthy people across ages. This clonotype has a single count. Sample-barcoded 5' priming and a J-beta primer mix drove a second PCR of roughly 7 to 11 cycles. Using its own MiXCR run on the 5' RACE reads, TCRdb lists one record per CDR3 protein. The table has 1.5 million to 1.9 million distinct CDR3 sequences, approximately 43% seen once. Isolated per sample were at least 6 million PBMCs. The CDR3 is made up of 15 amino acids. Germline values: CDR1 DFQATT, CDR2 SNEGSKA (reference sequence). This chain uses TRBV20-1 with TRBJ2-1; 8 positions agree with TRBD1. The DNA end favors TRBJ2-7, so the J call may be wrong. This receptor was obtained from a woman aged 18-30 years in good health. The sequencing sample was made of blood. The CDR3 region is CSASSRGRVYNEQYF. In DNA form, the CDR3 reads TGCAGTGCGTCCAGCAGGGGGCGGGTATACAATGAGCAGTACTTC.